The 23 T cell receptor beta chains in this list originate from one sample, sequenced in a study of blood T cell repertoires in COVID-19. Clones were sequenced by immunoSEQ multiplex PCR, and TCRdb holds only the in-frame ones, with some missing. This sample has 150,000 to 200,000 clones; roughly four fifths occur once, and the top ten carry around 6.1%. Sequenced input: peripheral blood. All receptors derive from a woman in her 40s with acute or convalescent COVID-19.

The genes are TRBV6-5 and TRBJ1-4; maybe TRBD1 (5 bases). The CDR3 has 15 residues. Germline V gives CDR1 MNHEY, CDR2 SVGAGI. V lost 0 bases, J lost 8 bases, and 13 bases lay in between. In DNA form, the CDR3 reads TGTGCCAGCAGTTACTCGGGGCAGGGTAGGGAAAAACTGTTTTTT. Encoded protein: CASSYSGQGREKLFF.

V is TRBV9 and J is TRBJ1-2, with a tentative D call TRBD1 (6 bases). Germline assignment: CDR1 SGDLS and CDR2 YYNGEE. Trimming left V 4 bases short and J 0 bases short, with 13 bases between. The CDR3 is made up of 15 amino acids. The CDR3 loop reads CASSPTGQTNYGYTF. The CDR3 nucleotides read TGTGCCAGCAGCCCAACCGGACAGACTAACTATGGCTACACCTTC.

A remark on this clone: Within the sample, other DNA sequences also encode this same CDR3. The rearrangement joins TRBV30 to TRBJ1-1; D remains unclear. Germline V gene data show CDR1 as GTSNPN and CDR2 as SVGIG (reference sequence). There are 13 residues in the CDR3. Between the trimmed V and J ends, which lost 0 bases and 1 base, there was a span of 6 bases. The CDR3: CAWSVQQNTEAFF. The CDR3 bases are TGTGCCTGGAGTGTACAACAGAACACTGAAGCTTTCTTT.

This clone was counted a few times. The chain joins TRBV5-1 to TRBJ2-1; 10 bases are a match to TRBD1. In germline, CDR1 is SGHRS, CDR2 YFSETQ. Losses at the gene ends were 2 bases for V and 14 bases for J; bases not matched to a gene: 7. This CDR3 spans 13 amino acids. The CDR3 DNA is TGCGCCAGCAGCTTAAGTCCCGGGACAGGGGAGTTCTTC. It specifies CASSLSPGTGEFF.

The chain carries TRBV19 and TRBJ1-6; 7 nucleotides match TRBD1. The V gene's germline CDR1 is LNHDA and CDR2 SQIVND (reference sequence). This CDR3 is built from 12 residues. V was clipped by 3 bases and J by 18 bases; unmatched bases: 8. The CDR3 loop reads CASSILEGQPHF. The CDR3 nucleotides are TGTGCCAGTAGTATTTTGGAGGGACAGCCCCACTTT.

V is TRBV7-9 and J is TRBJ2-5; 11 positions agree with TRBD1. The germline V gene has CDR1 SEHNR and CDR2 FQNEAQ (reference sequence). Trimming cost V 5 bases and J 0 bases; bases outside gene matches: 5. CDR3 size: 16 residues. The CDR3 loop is CASSRTGQGDQETQYF. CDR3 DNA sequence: TGTGCCAGCAGCCGTACGGGACAGGGGGACCAAGAGACCCAGTACTTC.

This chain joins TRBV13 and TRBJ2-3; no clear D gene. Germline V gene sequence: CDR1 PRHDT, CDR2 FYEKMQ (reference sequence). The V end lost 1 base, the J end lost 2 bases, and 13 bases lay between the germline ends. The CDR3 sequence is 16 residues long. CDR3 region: CASSLEASETTDTQYF. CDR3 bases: TGTGCCAGCAGCTTAGAGGCGAGCGAGACCACAGATACGCAGTATTTT.

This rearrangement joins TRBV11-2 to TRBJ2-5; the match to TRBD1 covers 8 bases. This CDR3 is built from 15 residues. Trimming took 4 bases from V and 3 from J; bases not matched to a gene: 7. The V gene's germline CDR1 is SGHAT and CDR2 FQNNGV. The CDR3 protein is CASSSFGQGEETQYF. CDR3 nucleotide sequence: TGTGCCAGCAGCTCGTTCGGACAGGGAGAAGAGACCCAGTACTTC. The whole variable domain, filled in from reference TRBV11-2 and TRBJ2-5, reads EAGVAQSPRYKIIEKRQSVAFWCNPISGHATLYWYQQILGQGPKLLIQFQNNGVVDDSQLPKDRFSAERLKGVDSTLKIQPAKLEDSAVYLCASSSFGQGEETQYFGPGTRLLVL.

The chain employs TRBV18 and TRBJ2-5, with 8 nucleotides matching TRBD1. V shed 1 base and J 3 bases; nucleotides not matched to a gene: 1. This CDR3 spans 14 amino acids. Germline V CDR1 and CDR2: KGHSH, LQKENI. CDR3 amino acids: CASSPQDREETQYF. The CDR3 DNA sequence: TGTGCCAGCTCACCACAGGACAGGGAAGAGACCCAGTACTTC.

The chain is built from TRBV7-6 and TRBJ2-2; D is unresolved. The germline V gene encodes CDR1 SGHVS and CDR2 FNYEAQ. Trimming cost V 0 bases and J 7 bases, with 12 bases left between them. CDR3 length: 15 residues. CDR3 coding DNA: TGTGCCAGCAGCTTAGCCCCCTGGCAGATCGGGGAGCTGTTTTTT. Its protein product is CASSLAPWQIGELFF.

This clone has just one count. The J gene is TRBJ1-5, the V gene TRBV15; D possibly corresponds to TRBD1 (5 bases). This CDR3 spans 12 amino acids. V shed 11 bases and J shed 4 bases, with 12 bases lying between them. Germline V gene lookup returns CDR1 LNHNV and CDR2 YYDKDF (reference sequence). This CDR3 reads CASGVGNQPQHF. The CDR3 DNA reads TGTGCCTCGGGGGTAGGTAATCAGCCCCAGCATTTT.

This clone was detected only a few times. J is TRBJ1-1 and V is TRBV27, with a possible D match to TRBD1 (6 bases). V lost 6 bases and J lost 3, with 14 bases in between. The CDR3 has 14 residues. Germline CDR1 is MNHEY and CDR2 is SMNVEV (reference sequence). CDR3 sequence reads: CASSQQGRDTEAFF. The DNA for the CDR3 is TGTGCCAGCAGCCAACAGGGCAGGGACACTGAAGCTTTCTTT.

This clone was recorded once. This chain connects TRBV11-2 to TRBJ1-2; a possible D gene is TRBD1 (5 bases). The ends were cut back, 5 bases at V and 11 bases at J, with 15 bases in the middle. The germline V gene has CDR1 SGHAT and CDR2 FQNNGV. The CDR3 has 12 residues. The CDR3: CASSLGGDEYTF. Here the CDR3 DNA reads TGTGCCAGCAGCCTGGGAGGGGACGAGTACACCTTC.

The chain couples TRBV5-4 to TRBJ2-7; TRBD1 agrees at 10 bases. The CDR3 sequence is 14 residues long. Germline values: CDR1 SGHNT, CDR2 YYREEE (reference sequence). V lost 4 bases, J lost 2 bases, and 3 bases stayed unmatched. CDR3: CASSTGQGPYEQYF. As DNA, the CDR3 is TGTGCCAGCAGCACGGGACAGGGGCCCTACGAGCAGTACTTC.

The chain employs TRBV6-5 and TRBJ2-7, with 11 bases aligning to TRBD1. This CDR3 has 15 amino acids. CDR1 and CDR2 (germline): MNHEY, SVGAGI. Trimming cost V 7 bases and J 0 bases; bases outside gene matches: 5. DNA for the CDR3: TGTGCCAGCATTCGGACAGGGGGCATCTCCTACGAGCAGTACTTC. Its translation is CASIRTGGISYEQYF.

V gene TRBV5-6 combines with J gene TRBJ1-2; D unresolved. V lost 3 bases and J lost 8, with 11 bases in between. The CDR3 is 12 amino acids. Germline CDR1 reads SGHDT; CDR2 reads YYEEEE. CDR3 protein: CASSSRRYGYTF. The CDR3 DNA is TGTGCCAGCAGCTCGAGGAGGTACGGCTACACCTTC.

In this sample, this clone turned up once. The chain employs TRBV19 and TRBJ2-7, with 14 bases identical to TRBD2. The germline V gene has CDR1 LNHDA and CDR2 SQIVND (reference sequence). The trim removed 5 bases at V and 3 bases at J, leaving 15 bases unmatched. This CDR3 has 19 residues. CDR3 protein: CASSPRTSGRPGEYYEQYF. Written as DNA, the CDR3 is TGTGCCAGTAGTCCCCGGACTAGCGGGAGGCCGGGGGAATACTACGAGCAGTACTTC.

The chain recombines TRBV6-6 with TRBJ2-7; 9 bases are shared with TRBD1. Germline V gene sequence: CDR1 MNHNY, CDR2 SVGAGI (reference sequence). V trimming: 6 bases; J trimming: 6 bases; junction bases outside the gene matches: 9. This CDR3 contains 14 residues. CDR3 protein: CASRTGTGSPEQYF. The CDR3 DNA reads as TGTGCCAGCAGGACCGGGACAGGGAGTCCCGAGCAGTACTTC.

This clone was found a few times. CDR3 sequence reads: CAGLLPGQGGYGYTF. CDR3 nucleotide sequence: TGTGCCGGGTTATTACCGGGACAGGGAGGCTATGGCTACACCTTC. The chain uses TRBV30 and TRBJ1-2; TRBD1 agrees at 9 bases. With V trimmed by 8 bases and J by 4 bases, 14 bases remained unmatched. The CDR3 runs 15 residues. Germline V gene lookup returns CDR1 GTSNPN and CDR2 SVGIG (reference sequence).

DNA for the CDR3: TGTGCCAGCAGAAAAGACAGCCAGCTCAGGGGGTACACTGAAGCTTTCTTT. Translation: CASRKDSQLRGYTEAFF. The rearrangement uses TRBV28 and TRBJ1-1; 7 bases match TRBD1. CDR1 and CDR2 (germline): MDHEN, SYDVKM. The length of the CDR3 is 17 residues. J gave up 3 bases and V 6 bases, and 16 bases lay outside the gene matches. The whole variable domain, remainder taken from reference TRBV28 and TRBJ1-1, is DVKVTQSSRYLVKRTGEKVFLECVQDMDHENMFWYRQDPGLGLRLIYFSYDVKMKEKGDIPEGYSVSREKKERFSLILESASTNQTSMYLCASRKDSQLRGYTEAFFGQGTRLTVV.

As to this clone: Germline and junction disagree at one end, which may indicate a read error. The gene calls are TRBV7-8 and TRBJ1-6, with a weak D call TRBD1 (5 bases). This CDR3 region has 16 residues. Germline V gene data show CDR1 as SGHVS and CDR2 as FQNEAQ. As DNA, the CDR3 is TGTGCCAGCAGCTTATTTTCGGGCACAGGTGATTCCCCCCTCCACTTT. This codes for CASSLFSGTGDSPLHF.

The CDR3 loop is CASSLGLAQSTDTQYF. The CDR3 coding sequence is TGCGCCAGCAGCCTCGGACTAGCCCAGAGCACAGATACGCAGTATTTT. V and J are TRBV5-1 and TRBJ2-3; the match to TRBD2 covers 8 bases. Germline lookup yields CDR1 SGHRS and CDR2 YFSETQ. The CDR3 is 16 residues long. V shed 4 bases and J 0 bases; nucleotides not matched to a gene: 7.

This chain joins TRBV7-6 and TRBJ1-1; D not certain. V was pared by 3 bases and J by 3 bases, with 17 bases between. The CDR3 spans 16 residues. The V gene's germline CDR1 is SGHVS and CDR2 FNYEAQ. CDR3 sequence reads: CASSFGGLRKDTEAFF. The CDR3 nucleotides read TGTGCCAGCAGCTTCGGTGGGTTGAGGAAGGACACTGAAGCTTTCTTT.